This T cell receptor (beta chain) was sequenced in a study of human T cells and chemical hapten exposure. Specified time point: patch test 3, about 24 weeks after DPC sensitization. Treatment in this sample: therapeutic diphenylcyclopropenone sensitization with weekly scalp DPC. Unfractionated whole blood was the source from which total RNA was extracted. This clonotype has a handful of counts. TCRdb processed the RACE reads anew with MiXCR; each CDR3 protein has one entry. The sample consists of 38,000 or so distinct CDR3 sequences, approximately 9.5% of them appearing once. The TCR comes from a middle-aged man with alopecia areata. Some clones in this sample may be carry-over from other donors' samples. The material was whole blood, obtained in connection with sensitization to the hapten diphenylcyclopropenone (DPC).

CDR3 DNA: TGCGCCAGCATGGAAAGGGATAATTCACCCCTCCACTTT. The encoded protein is CASMERDNSPLHF. The V call is TRBV4-1, the J call TRBJ1-6; the D is unclear. The CDR3 covers 13 residues. CDR1 MGHRA and CDR2 YSYEKL come from the germline V gene. Trimming removed 7 bases at V and 5 bases at J, with 9 bases between.